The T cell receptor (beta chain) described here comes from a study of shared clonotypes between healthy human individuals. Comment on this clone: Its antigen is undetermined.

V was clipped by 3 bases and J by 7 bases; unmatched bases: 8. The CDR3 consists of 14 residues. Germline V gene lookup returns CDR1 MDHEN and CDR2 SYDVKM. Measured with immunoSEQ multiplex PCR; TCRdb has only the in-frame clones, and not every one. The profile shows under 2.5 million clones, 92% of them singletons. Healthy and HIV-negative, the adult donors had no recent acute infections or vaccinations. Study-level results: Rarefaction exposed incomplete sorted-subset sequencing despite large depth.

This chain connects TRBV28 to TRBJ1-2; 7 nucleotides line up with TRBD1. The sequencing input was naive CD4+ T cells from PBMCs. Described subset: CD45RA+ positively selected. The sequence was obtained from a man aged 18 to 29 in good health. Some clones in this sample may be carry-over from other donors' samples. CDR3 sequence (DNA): TGTGCCAGCAGTTTCCCAGGGGGTAAGATTGGCTACACCTTC. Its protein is CASSFPGGKIGYTF.